What follows are 20 T cell receptor beta chains derived from one specimen sequenced in a study of OX40 agonist ivuxolimab in advanced cancers. The repertoire was sequenced with immunoSEQ multiplex PCR; TCRdb's copy has only in-frame clones and lacks some. The sample holds about 45,000 clones; approximately 91% are singletons and the top ten take under 20%. The sequenced sample was CD4+ or CD8+ T cells sorted from blood, obtained in a trial of the OX40 agonist ivuxolimab. The receptors come from an adult with an advanced solid tumor such as melanoma, head and neck, liver or kidney cancer.

The rearrangement joins TRBV30 to TRBJ2-7, with 8 bases matching TRBD1. Germline CDR1 reads GTSNPN; CDR2 reads SVGIG (reference sequence). Trimming took 7 bases from V and 5 from J; bases not matched to a gene: 7. The CDR3 loop spans 12 amino acids. In nucleotides, the CDR3 is TGTGCCTTAAGGGCAGGGGGCCACGAGCAGTACTTC. Its translation: CALRAGGHEQYF.

The V gene is TRBV6-5, the J gene TRBJ2-5; 7 positions match TRBD2. The CDR3 runs 14 residues. Germline V lookup: CDR1 MNHEY, CDR2 SVGAGI. V lost 6 bases and J lost 1; bases outside the gene matches: 5. CDR3 in DNA: TGTGCCAGCAGCTGGGGAGGGCCCCAAGAGACCCAGTACTTC. Translation gives CASSWGGPQETQYF.

CDR3 sequence reads: CASSAGTRPYEQYF. The CDR3 nucleotides read TGTGCCAGCAGCGCGGGGACTAGACCCTACGAGCAGTACTTC. This chain links TRBV9 with TRBJ2-7, with TRBD2 identical over 8 bases. Germline lookup yields CDR1 SGDLS and CDR2 YYNGEE. V was pared by 3 bases and J by 2 bases, with 4 bases of the junction left unmatched. This CDR3 comprises 14 residues. Based on the CDR3 plus reference TRBV9 and TRBJ2-7, the full variable domain is DSGVTQTPKHLITATGQRVTLRCSPRSGDLSVYWYQQSLDQGLQFLIQYYNGEERAKGNILERFSAQQFPDLHSELNLSSLELGDSALYFCASSAGTRPYEQYFGPGTRLTVT.

This chain connects TRBV6-4 to TRBJ2-5; D is undetermined. This CDR3 spans 17 amino acids. Per germline, CDR1 MRHNA and CDR2 SNTAGT. V lost 4 bases and J lost 5, with 23 bases in between. Here the CDR3 reads CASSAGPETRVGETQYF. The CDR3 coding sequence is TGTGCCAGCAGTGCCGGACCTGAAACACGGGTGGGCGAGACCCAGTACTTC.

This sequence joins TRBV25-1 and TRBJ2-2; 7 nucleotides line up with TRBD1. The V segment lost 2 bases and the J segment 7 bases; nucleotides outside the gene matches: 7. Germline loops: CDR1 MGHDK, CDR2 SYGVNS. The CDR3 length is 15 residues. The CDR3 sequence is CASSEGYRGSGELFF. The DNA for the CDR3 is TGTGCCAGCAGTGAAGGGTACAGGGGAAGCGGGGAGCTGTTTTTT.

The chain recombines TRBV2 with TRBJ2-2; 11 bases fit TRBD2. Trimming removed 1 base from V and 4 bases from J; junction bases left unmatched: 11. The CDR3 covers 19 residues. Germline V gene lookup returns CDR1 SNHLY and CDR2 FYNNEI. The CDR3 region has the DNA TGTGCCAGCAGTGAAGATCGAACTAGCGGGAGAACGGGCACCGGGGAGCTGTTTTTT. This sequence encodes CASSEDRTSGRTGTGELFF.

The rearrangement joins TRBV13 to TRBJ1-2; a weak D match, TRBD1 (6 bases). The CDR3 sequence is 15 residues long. CDR1 and CDR2 from the germline V gene are PRHDT and FYEKMQ (reference sequence). With 5 bases removed from V and 0 bases from J, the gap between germline ends came to 13 bases. The CDR3 coding sequence is TGTGCCAGCAGCCAACAGGGTTCAGCTAACTATGGCTACACCTTC. As protein: CASSQQGSANYGYTF.

A remark on this clone: This sample also contains other DNA sequences that code for the same CDR3. The gene calls are TRBV27 and TRBJ2-7; no clear D. Trimming removed 0 bases from V and 3 bases from J, with 6 bases in between. The CDR3 sequence is 13 residues long. CDR1 and CDR2 (germline): MNHEY, SMNVEV (reference sequence). CDR3 loop: CASSLSGGYEQYF. The CDR3 nucleotides read TGTGCCAGCAGTTTATCGGGCGGCTACGAGCAGTACTTC.

The chain has TRBV7-6 and TRBJ2-3; D unclear. Trimming took off 3 bases at V and 6 bases at J, with 7 bases between the two ends. The germline V gene has CDR1 SGHVS and CDR2 FNYEAQ. The CDR3 has 12 amino acids. In DNA, the CDR3 is TGTGCCAGCAGCTTGTTGACCGATACGCAGTATTTT. It encodes CASSLLTDTQYF.

The chain joins TRBV29-1 to TRBJ2-7; 10 nucleotides agree with TRBD1. This CDR3 comprises 15 residues. J gave up 9 bases and V 2 bases, and 13 bases lay outside the gene matches. Per germline, CDR1 SQVTM and CDR2 ANQGSEA. CDR3 DNA sequence: TGCAGCGTTGAAACTTGGGACAGGGGCAGGTATGGGCAGTACTTC. This gives the protein CSVETWDRGRYGQYF.

This chain connects TRBV7-7 to TRBJ2-1; D gene unclear. CDR1 SSHAT and CDR2 FNYEAQ come from the germline V gene (reference sequence). The CDR3 is 11 residues long. The CDR3 protein is CGPSSYNEQFF. The CDR3 nucleotides read TGTGGCCCTAGCTCCTACAATGAGCAGTTCTTC. Full variable domain (rest looked up from reference TRBV7-7 and TRBJ2-1): GAGVSQSPRYKVTKRGQDVTLRCDPISSHATLYWYQQALGQGPEFLTYFNYEAQPDKSGLPSDRFSAERPEGSISTLTIQRTEQRDSAMYRCGPSSYNEQFFGPGTRLTVL.

V is TRBV19 and J is TRBJ2-5; a possible D gene is TRBD1 (6 bases). The CDR3 covers 14 residues. Germline V gives CDR1 LNHDA, CDR2 SQIVND (reference sequence). The ends were cut back, 10 bases at V and 4 bases at J, with 19 bases in the middle. CDR3 coding DNA: TGTGCCACCAGCCCAGGGGCCTCCCTAGAGACCCAGTACTTC. Translated, it gives CATSPGASLETQYF.

The V call is TRBV27, the J call TRBJ2-7; tentatively, D is TRBD2 (5 bases). Germline CDR1 is MNHEY and CDR2 is SMNVEV (reference sequence). There are 14 residues in the CDR3. V lost 6 bases to trimming and J lost 7 bases, with 19 bases between them. The CDR3 DNA follows: TGTGCCAGCAGCCCCTATGGGCCTGAGGGTGAGCAGTACTTC. Protein: CASSPYGPEGEQYF.

The V gene is TRBV2, the J gene TRBJ1-1, with 8 bases matching TRBD1. J lost 4 bases, V lost 6 bases, and 4 bases had no gene match. From germline, CDR1 is SNHLY and CDR2 FYNNEI. The CDR3 is made up of 13 amino acids. The CDR3 DNA sequence: TGTGCCAGCAGCAAAACAGGGGGCACTGAAGCTTTCTTT. Its translation is CASSKTGGTEAFF. Supplemented by reference TRBV2 and TRBJ1-1, the full variable domain reads EPEVTQTPSHQVTQMGQEVILRCVPISNHLYFYWYRQILGQKVEFLVSFYNNEISEKSEIFDDQFSVERPDGSNFTLKIRSTKLEDSAMYFCASSKTGGTEAFFGQGTRLTVV.

The V and J genes are TRBV7-6 and TRBJ1-2; 11 nucleotides match TRBD1. Germline trimming cut 5 bases from V and 7 bases from J; bases unmatched to any gene: 12. The CDR3 runs 16 residues. Germline V gene lookup returns CDR1 SGHVS and CDR2 FNYEAQ. DNA of the CDR3: TGTGCCAGCAGCCCGGGACAGGGGGGCGTTGTTGGTGGCTACACCTTC. Protein: CASSPGQGGVVGGYTF.

The rearrangement joins TRBV19 to TRBJ2-3; D ambiguous. The CDR3 runs to 14 residues. V lost 4 bases to trimming and J lost 2 bases, with 10 bases between them. The germline CDR1 and CDR2 sequences are LNHDA and SQIVND (reference sequence). CDR3 loop: CASSKKESTDTQYF. The CDR3 DNA is TGTGCCAGTAGTAAGAAGGAATCCACAGATACGCAGTATTTT.

CDR3 sequence reads: CASSTHSGGDEQYF. CDR3 DNA: TGTGCCAGCAGTACCCACAGCGGCGGGGACGAGCAGTACTTC. The chain uses TRBV6-5 and TRBJ2-7, with D tentatively TRBD2 (6 bases). This CDR3 has 14 residues. Germline-derived CDR1 and CDR2 are MNHEY and SVGAGI. Trimming shortened V by 5 bases and J by 5 bases, and 16 bases separated the two germline ends.

The CDR3 nucleotides read TGTGCCAGCAGCCCAACCAGGAACACCGGGGAGCTGTTTTTT. Residues: CASSPTRNTGELFF. The genes are TRBV9 and TRBJ2-2; D uncertain. Germline V lookup: CDR1 SGDLS, CDR2 YYNGEE. The V end lost 4 bases, the J end lost 1 base, and 8 bases lay between the germline ends. This CDR3 has 14 residues.

This clone appeared once. The chain combines TRBV28 with TRBJ2-7, with TRBD1 identical over 9 bases. V lost 5 bases, J lost 7 bases, and 9 bases stayed unmatched. Per the germline V gene, CDR1 is MDHEN and CDR2 is SYDVKM. The length of the CDR3 is 14 residues. The CDR3 DNA follows: TGTGCCAGCAGTGAATGGACAGGGGCGAGGGAGCAGTACTTC. Its protein is CASSEWTGAREQYF. The entire variable domain, with the rest obtained from reference TRBV28 and TRBJ2-7, is as follows: DVKVTQSSRYLVKRTGEKVFLECVQDMDHENMFWYRQDPGLGLRLIYFSYDVKMKEKGDIPEGYSVSREKKERFSLILESASTNQTSMYLCASSEWTGAREQYFGPGTRLTVT.

This chain connects TRBV7-9 to TRBJ2-7; no clear D gene. CDR3 length: 11 amino acids. Germline V gene sequence: CDR1 SEHNR, CDR2 FQNEAQ (reference sequence). V dropped 3 bases and J dropped 5 bases, with 5 bases sitting between them. CDR3 region: CASSFGHEQYF. DNA of the CDR3: TGTGCCAGCAGCTTCGGGCACGAGCAGTACTTC.